This entry lists 19 T cell receptor beta chains sequenced from one sample in a study of shared clonotypes between healthy human individuals. Naive CD8 cells were CD45RO-negative, positively selected for CCR7, excluding terminally differentiated effector memory CD45RA+ cells. Here immunoSEQ multiplex PCR was the method, and the copy in TCRdb shows in-frame clones only, minus some. The sample yields nearly 2 million clones, roughly 94% seen once. The sample comprised naive CD8+ T cells sorted from blood. These receptors originate from a man aged 18-30 years in good health.

The chain uses TRBV27 and TRBJ1-2, with TRBD1 as a possible D gene (6 bases). Germline V gene data show CDR1 as MNHEY and CDR2 as SMNVEV (reference sequence). Trimming took 7 bases from V and 4 from J, leaving 16 bases between them. The CDR3 spans 14 residues. CDR3 sequence (DNA): TGTGCCAGCAAGTTTCAGGGGCCCCCCTATGGCTACACCTTC. It codes for CASKFQGPPYGYTF.

The chain employs TRBV6-6 and TRBJ2-5, with TRBD1 matching 7 bases. V shed 6 bases and J 2 bases; nucleotides not matched to a gene: 9. There are 15 residues in the CDR3. In germline, CDR1 is MNHNY, CDR2 SVGAGI (reference sequence). CDR3 protein: CASSLQGNRQETQYF. The CDR3 nucleotides read TGTGCCAGCAGCCTACAGGGGAATAGACAAGAGACCCAGTACTTC.

This clone was seen just once. The chain joins TRBV5-1 to TRBJ2-2; 8 nucleotides agree with TRBD2. The V gene's germline CDR1 is SGHRS and CDR2 YFSETQ. The CDR3 has 15 residues. V lost 5 bases, J lost 7 bases, and 10 bases stayed unmatched. CDR3 region: CASSFYSGKDGELFF. CDR3 in DNA: TGCGCCAGCAGTTTTTATAGCGGGAAGGACGGGGAGCTGTTTTTT. The full variable domain, its missing parts supplied by reference TRBV5-1 and TRBJ2-2, is KAGVTQTPRYLIKTRGQQVTLSCSPISGHRSVSWYQQTPGQGLQFLFEYFSETQRNKGNFPGRFSGRQFSNSRSEMNVSTLELGDSALYLCASSFYSGKDGELFFGEGSRLTVL.

The V gene is TRBV6-6, the J gene TRBJ2-7; D remains ambiguous. The CDR3 is 16 residues long. The germline CDR1 and CDR2 sequences are MNHNY and SVGAGI (reference sequence). Trimming took off 0 bases at V and 0 bases at J, with 12 bases between the two ends. The CDR3 spells CASSYSVSASSYEQYF. CDR3 coding DNA: TGTGCCAGCAGTTACTCAGTCAGCGCTAGCTCCTACGAGCAGTACTTC.

This clone was found once. This CDR3 is also generated by other DNA sequences in the sample. The J gene is TRBJ2-5, the V gene TRBV7-9; D not resolved. Trimming left V 1 base short and J 4 bases short, with 4 bases between. Germline V lookup: CDR1 SEHNR, CDR2 FQNEAQ (reference sequence). The CDR3 has 12 amino acids. The CDR3 sequence: CASSLVGETQYF. For the CDR3, the DNA is TGTGCCAGCAGCTTAGTCGGAGAGACCCAGTACTTC.

The V call is TRBV9, the J call TRBJ2-1, with 11 bases that match TRBD2. The ends lost 0 bases at V and 12 bases at J; junction bases unmatched: 11. Per germline, CDR1 SGDLS and CDR2 YYNGEE. The CDR3 runs to 16 residues. The CDR3 spells CASSVEGLAALVPQFF. The CDR3 nucleotides read TGTGCCAGCAGCGTAGAGGGACTAGCGGCGCTCGTCCCGCAGTTCTTC.

The chain carries TRBV27 and TRBJ2-3; TRBD2 might be the D (6 bases). The CDR3 runs 13 residues. V shed 4 bases and J shed 7 bases, with 12 bases lying between them. Germline V gene data show CDR1 as MNHEY and CDR2 as SMNVEV (reference sequence). This chain's CDR3 is CASSSFGGNTQYF. In nucleotides, the CDR3 is TGTGCCAGCAGTTCCTTTGGGGGGAATACGCAGTATTTT.

The CDR3 nucleotides are TGTGCCAGCTCCTGGGTTAGGACCGGGGAGCTGTTTTTT. Translation gives CASSWVRTGELFF. This chain links TRBV7-2 with TRBJ2-2; D ambiguous. V lost 8 bases to trimming and J lost 5 bases, with 12 bases between them. This CDR3 contains 13 residues. Germline assignment: CDR1 SGHTA and CDR2 FQGNSA.

CDR3 residues: CASSLDGYYNEQFF. The CDR3 region has the DNA TGCGCCAGCAGTCTGGACGGATACTACAATGAGCAGTTCTTC. The chain carries TRBV10-2 and TRBJ2-1; unclear D gene. The CDR3 is made up of 14 amino acids. Germline assignment: CDR1 WSHSY and CDR2 SAAADI. V lost 5 bases and J lost 3, with 11 bases in between.

This rearrangement joins TRBV10-1 to TRBJ2-3, with D possibly matching TRBD2 (6 bases). V was shortened by 1 base and J by 1 base, with 9 bases between the two germline ends. CDR3 length equals 15 residues. CDR1 WNHNN and CDR2 SYGVQD come from the germline V gene (reference sequence). In DNA form, the CDR3 reads TGCGCCAGCAGTGAGTGGAGGGAAGGCACAGATACGCAGTATTTT. Its translation is CASSEWREGTDTQYF.

The chain employs TRBV27 and TRBJ1-1, with D uncertain. V dropped 5 bases and J dropped 5 bases, with 12 bases sitting between them. CDR3 length equals 13 residues. Germline CDR1 reads MNHEY; CDR2 reads SMNVEV (reference sequence). CDR3 residues: CASSVGVGTEAFF. CDR3 coding DNA: TGTGCCAGCAGTGTTGGGGTTGGAACTGAAGCTTTCTTT.

This rearrangement joins TRBV4-1 to TRBJ2-1; 7 positions agree with TRBD1. This CDR3 has 15 amino acids. Germline V gene sequence: CDR1 MGHRA, CDR2 YSYEKL. Trimming removed 1 base from V and 6 bases from J; junction bases left unmatched: 6. The CDR3 coding sequence is TGCGCCAGCAGCCAAGTGCGGCCAGGGGGCAATGAGCAGTTCTTC. Residues: CASSQVRPGGNEQFF.

This clone was recorded a few times. This same CDR3 is encoded by further DNA sequences in the sample. The chain couples TRBV30 to TRBJ1-1; no firm D call. V shed 0 bases and J shed 0 bases, with 5 bases lying between them. The germline V gene encodes CDR1 GTSNPN and CDR2 SVGIG (reference sequence). The CDR3 consists of 13 residues. In DNA form, the CDR3 reads TGTGCCTGGAGTGTACCGGTGAACACTGAAGCTTTCTTT. Encoded protein: CAWSVPVNTEAFF.

CDR3 coding DNA: TGTGCCAGCAGCTTAGCGCGACTAGAATTACACCATAATGCCTACAATGAGCAGTTCTTC. Residues: CASSLARLELHHNAYNEQFF. This chain links TRBV7-2 with TRBJ2-1, with TRBD2 as a possible D gene (6 bases). The V gene's germline CDR1 is SGHTA and CDR2 FQGNSA. The V end was cut by 0 bases, the J end by 2 bases, with 23 bases between. The CDR3 has 20 amino acids. Variable domain in full (rest from reference TRBV7-2 and TRBJ2-1): GAGVSQSPSNKVTEKGKDVELRCDPISGHTALYWYRQSLGQGLEFLIYFQGNSAPDKSGLPSDRFSAERTGGSVSTLTIQRTQQEDSAVYLCASSLARLELHHNAYNEQFFGPGTRLTVL.

The rearrangement joins TRBV19 to TRBJ2-1; possible D gene TRBD1, 5 bases. The V end was cut by 5 bases, the J end by 4 bases, with 15 bases between. Germline CDR1 and CDR2: LNHDA and SQIVND (reference sequence). The CDR3 is made up of 15 amino acids. In nucleotides, the CDR3 is TGTGCCAGTAGTTCCCCGCTTCAGGGATACAATGAGCAGTTCTTC. It codes for CASSSPLQGYNEQFF.

The CDR3 sequence: CASRGFRQGVDEQYF. The DNA for the CDR3 is TGCGCCAGTAGGGGGTTCCGACAGGGAGTCGACGAGCAGTACTTC. The rearrangement uses TRBV10-2 and TRBJ2-7; 7 bases are a match to TRBD1. Germline V gene sequence: CDR1 WSHSY, CDR2 SAAADI. The CDR3 extends over 15 amino acids. With 9 bases clipped from V and 5 bases from J, the junction kept 16 bases outside the gene matches.

The chain is built from TRBV5-1 and TRBJ2-5; D call uncertain. The V gene lost 3 bases and the J gene lost 4 bases, with 16 bases spanning the gap. Germline CDR1 reads SGHRS; CDR2 reads YFSETQ. CDR3 length: 15 residues. CDR3 nucleotides: TGCGCCAGCAGCTCGAGATCGGACCCGAGAGAGACCCAGTACTTC. This codes for CASSSRSDPRETQYF.

The rearrangement joins TRBV19 to TRBJ2-1, with 7 bases lining up with TRBD1. This CDR3 has 12 amino acids. With V trimmed by 4 bases and J by 15 bases, 9 bases remained unmatched. The germline V gene encodes CDR1 LNHDA and CDR2 SQIVND (reference sequence). The CDR3 nucleotides read TGTGCCAGTAGTACGAGCGACAGGGAACGGTTCTTC. Amino acids: CASSTSDRERFF.

The chain joins TRBV4-1 to TRBJ2-7; 9 bases align to TRBD1. Unmatched junction bases numbered 6, after V lost 3 bases and J lost 6 bases. From germline, CDR1 is MGHRA and CDR2 YSYEKL. The length of the CDR3 is 14 residues. The CDR3 nucleotides read TGCGCCAGCAGCCAGGAACAGGGGGCGGGCGAGCAGTACTTC. Protein sequence: CASSQEQGAGEQYF.